This is a list of T cell receptor beta chains from one sample in a study of blood T cell repertoires in COVID-19. Sequencing was performed with immunoSEQ multiplex PCR; in TCRdb, only in-frame clones are kept and a portion is missing. In the table there are 130,000 or so clones, about 76% of which are singletons. The material sequenced was peripheral blood. These receptors all stem from a woman in her sixties with active or convalescent COVID-19. Each CDR3 is given with its conserved first and last residue. Fields, in order: V gene, D gene, clone size, J gene, CDR3 protein, CDR3 DNA. D genes are given only for firm matches. Size is omitted from some rows. Given values are once, few, many or a class for expanded clones.

v_call: TRBV19; d_call: TRBD1; clone_size: NA; j_call: TRBJ2-2; cdr3_aa: CASSMRQGATGELFF; cdr3_nt: TGTGCCAGTAGTATGCGACAGGGGGCTACCGGGGAGCTGTTTTTT
v_call: TRBV4-1; d_call: TRBD1; clone_size: once; j_call: TRBJ1-5; cdr3_aa: CASSQDPGQGSNQPQHF; cdr3_nt: TGCGCCAGCAGCCAAGACCCGGGACAGGGCAGCAATCAGCCCCAGCATTTT
v_call: TRBV5-1; d_call: NA; clone_size: few; j_call: TRBJ1-5; cdr3_aa: CASSLDRDGSNQPQHF; cdr3_nt: TGCGCCAGCAGCTTGGACAGGGACGGGAGCAATCAGCCCCAGCATTTT
v_call: TRBV7-2; d_call: NA; clone_size: NA; j_call: TRBJ1-4; cdr3_aa: CASSSTGTTNEKLFF; cdr3_nt: TGTGCCAGCAGCTCCACGGGAACCACTAATGAAAAACTGTTTTTT
v_call: TRBV6-5; d_call: NA; clone_size: NA; j_call: TRBJ1-4; cdr3_aa: CASSPRWGGEKLFF; cdr3_nt: TGTGCCAGCAGTCCACGGTGGGGCGGTGAAAAACTGTTTTTT
v_call: TRBV2; d_call: TRBD1; clone_size: NA; j_call: TRBJ1-6; cdr3_aa: CASSADRDRSPLHF; cdr3_nt: TGTGCCAGCAGCGCTGACAGGGATCGCTCACCCCTCCACTTT
v_call: TRBV28; d_call: NA; clone_size: NA; j_call: TRBJ2-2; cdr3_aa: CASSLGGGTNTGELFF; cdr3_nt: TGTGCCAGCAGTTTAGGCGGCGGGACGAACACCGGGGAGCTGTTTTTT
v_call: TRBV7-9; d_call: NA; clone_size: NA; j_call: TRBJ2-2; cdr3_aa: CASSSVGGLNTGELFF; cdr3_nt: TGTGCCAGCAGCTCAGTAGGCGGCCTGAACACCGGGGAGCTGTTTTTT
v_call: TRBV5-1; d_call: NA; clone_size: NA; j_call: TRBJ1-1; cdr3_aa: CASSLVGGGNTEAFF; cdr3_nt: TGCGCCAGCAGCTTGGTGGGCGGAGGGAACACTGAAGCTTTCTTT
v_call: TRBV27; d_call: NA; clone_size: NA; j_call: TRBJ1-6; cdr3_aa: CASSRRGAYNSPLHF; cdr3_nt: TGTGCCAGCAGCCGTCGGGGAGCCTATAATTCACCCCTCCACTTT
v_call: TRBV7-9; d_call: TRBD1; clone_size: NA; j_call: TRBJ1-6; cdr3_aa: CASSPGTGERSPLHF; cdr3_nt: TGTGCCAGCAGCCCCGGGACAGGCGAGAGGAGCCCCCTCCACTTT
v_call: TRBV19; d_call: NA; clone_size: NA; j_call: TRBJ2-7; cdr3_aa: CASRNRSYEQYF; cdr3_nt: TGTGCCAGTAGAAACAGGAGCTACGAGCAGTACTTC
v_call: TRBV27; d_call: TRBD1; clone_size: NA; j_call: TRBJ2-3; cdr3_aa: CAVRGGNTQYF; cdr3_nt: TGTGCCGTCAGAGGGGGCAATACGCAGTATTTT
v_call: TRBV5-1; d_call: NA; clone_size: once; j_call: TRBJ2-2; cdr3_aa: CASRRQESNTGELFF; cdr3_nt: TGCGCCAGCAGGAGACAGGAGAGTAACACCGGGGAGCTGTTTTTT
v_call: TRBV6-6; d_call: NA; clone_size: NA; j_call: TRBJ1-6; cdr3_aa: CASSPLVVRLEPYNSPLHF; cdr3_nt: TGTGCCAGCAGTCCACTCGTGGTACGACTAGAACCTTATAATTCACCCCTCCACTTT
v_call: TRBV7-9; d_call: NA; clone_size: NA; j_call: TRBJ1-2; cdr3_aa: CASTSDRNYGYTF; cdr3_nt: TGTGCCAGCACCTCAGACAGGAACTATGGCTACACCTTC